The present T cell receptor (beta chain) was sequenced within a study of blood T cell repertoires in COVID-19. Assay: immunoSEQ multiplex PCR; the TCRdb copy retains only in-frame clones and omits some. The table includes 200,000 to 300,000 clones, over 75% detected once. This CDR3 has 12 residues. Trimming left V 6 bases short and J 9 bases short, with 12 bases between. The source is a woman between 35 and 50 years old who had been exposed to COVID-19. The sample comprised PBMCs or T cells enriched from blood (not recorded which). The gene calls are TRBV12-3 or TRBV12-4 and TRBJ1-5; D call uncertain. The CDR3 nucleotides are TGTGCCAGCAGCCCCGAGCTATTGCCCCAGCATTTT. Translation: CASSPELLPQHF.